What follows are 19 T cell receptor beta chains derived from one specimen sequenced in a study of cytomegalovirus exposure and HLA in healthy donors. TCRdb's table, derived via immunoSEQ multiplex PCR, lists solely in-frame clones and lacks some. The table shows 150,000 to 250,000 clones, with 80% to 90% occurring only once. The sample consisted of PBMCs. These receptors came from a woman younger than 45 in good health and CMV-seropositive.

The V call is TRBV27, the J call TRBJ1-4; unclear D gene. This CDR3 comprises 14 residues. Germline lookup yields CDR1 MNHEY and CDR2 SMNVEV (reference sequence). V dropped 1 base and J dropped 4 bases, with 7 bases sitting between them. The CDR3 sequence: CASSLYGLNEKLFF. The CDR3 region has the DNA TGTGCCAGCAGTTTATACGGTCTTAATGAAAAACTGTTTTTT.

The chain has TRBV6-5 and TRBJ2-7; D might be TRBD2 (6 bases). The CDR3 has 13 amino acids. Trimming took off 2 bases at V and 3 bases at J, with 8 bases between the two ends. Germline CDR1 and CDR2: MNHEY and SVGAGI. CDR3 residues: CASSYRENYEQYF. CDR3 DNA: TGTGCCAGCAGTTACCGGGAGAACTACGAGCAGTACTTC.

The chain employs TRBV9 and TRBJ2-5, with a tentative D call TRBD1 (7 bases). The CDR3 is 16 amino acids. Trimming took 0 bases from V and 1 from J, leaving 13 bases between them. Looked up from germline, CDR1 is SGDLS and CDR2 is YYNGEE. The DNA of the CDR3 is TGTGCCAGCAGCGTAGCAGGGGGGCACCTCCAAGAGACCCAGTACTTC. It translates to CASSVAGGHLQETQYF.

To note about this clone: At one boundary the junction diverges from the germline segment, which might be a read error. The CDR3 DNA is TGTGCTAGCAGCTTTACTATCACTAGCGGTTACAATGAGCAGTTCTTC. This codes for CASSFTITSGYNEQFF. The chain uses TRBV7-7 and TRBJ2-1; 8 bases match TRBD2. Germline CDR1 and CDR2: SSHAT and FNYEAQ (reference sequence). The CDR3 spans 16 residues.

The rearrangement uses TRBV7-8 and TRBJ1-1; D remains unclear. Trimming took 1 base from V and 4 from J, leaving 7 bases between them. Germline V gene data show CDR1 as SGHVS and CDR2 as FQNEAQ. The CDR3 contains 13 residues. The CDR3 DNA sequence: TGTGCCAGCAGCTTAGGGGCGTCCACTGAAGCTTTCTTT. Translated, it gives CASSLGASTEAFF.

This chain links TRBV11-3 with TRBJ2-3, with TRBD2 matching 9 bases. CDR1 and CDR2 (germline): SGHNT, YENEEA. J gave up 2 bases and V 5 bases, and 5 bases lay outside the gene matches. The CDR3 runs to 15 residues. DNA for the CDR3: TGTGCCAGCAGCCCCATAGCGGGGGACACAGATACGCAGTATTTT. It yields the protein CASSPIAGDTDTQYF.

The chain uses TRBV5-6 and TRBJ2-3, with 8 bases that match TRBD1. CDR1 is SGHDT, CDR2 YYEEEE, per germline. The ends lost 4 bases at V and 5 bases at J; junction bases unmatched: 12. The CDR3 sequence is 16 residues long. CDR3 sequence (DNA): TGTGCCAGCAGCCACAGGCCGGGGACAGGCCAAGATACGCAGTATTTT. Translation: CASSHRPGTGQDTQYF. Looking up the rest from reference TRBV5-6 and TRBJ2-3 gives the full variable domain: DAGVTQSPTHLIKTRGQQVTLRCSPKSGHDTVSWYQQALGQGPQFIFQYYEEEERQRGNFPDRFSGHQFPNYSSELNVNALLLGDSALYLCASSHRPGTGQDTQYFGPGTRLTVL.

This clone was found a few times. The chain employs TRBV29-1 and TRBJ1-1; D call uncertain. Trimming took 6 bases from V and 1 from J, leaving 12 bases between them. Germline V gene sequence: CDR1 SQVTM, CDR2 ANQGSEA. CDR3 length: 13 amino acids. The DNA of the CDR3 is TGCAGCGTGGGCCGAGTTGGGAACACTGAAGCTTTCTTT. Residues: CSVGRVGNTEAFF.

The V and J genes are TRBV15 and TRBJ2-1; D is ambiguous. CDR1 is LNHNV and CDR2 is YYDKDF in the germline V gene (reference sequence). Trimming cost V 4 bases and J 0 bases, with 16 bases left between them. This CDR3 contains 17 residues. CDR3 region: CATSNRQATLSYNEQFF. As DNA, the CDR3 is TGTGCCACCAGCAATCGTCAAGCGACCCTCTCCTACAATGAGCAGTTCTTC.

A single count supports this clone. The junction departs from the called germline gene at one end, perhaps through a read error. This chain connects TRBV11-2 to TRBJ2-1; 8 bases match TRBD2. The V gene's germline CDR1 is SGHAT and CDR2 FQNNGV. The CDR3 spans 13 residues. The CDR3 protein is CASSLERSGSILF. As DNA, the CDR3 is TGTGCCAGCAGCTTAGAACGGAGCGGGAGTATCCTCTTC.

This clone was found a few times. The CDR3 spells CASSLGSGYTF. CDR3 in DNA: TGTGCCAGCAGCTTGGGCAGTGGCTACACCTTC. J is TRBJ1-2 and V is TRBV5-6; no clear D. Germline V gene lookup returns CDR1 SGHDT and CDR2 YYEEEE. V lost 0 bases, J lost 7 bases, and 4 bases lay in between. There are 11 residues in the CDR3.

The chain carries TRBV2 and TRBJ1-3; 8 nucleotides match TRBD1. The ends lost 7 bases at V and 5 bases at J; junction bases unmatched: 4. This CDR3 has 13 amino acids. Germline CDR1 reads SNHLY; CDR2 reads FYNNEI. The CDR3 DNA sequence: TGTGCCAGCACGGGACAGGCAAGAAACACCATATATTTT. Amino acids: CASTGQARNTIYF.

The chain is built from TRBV27 and TRBJ2-7; the match to TRBD1 covers 7 bases. Germline V CDR1 and CDR2: MNHEY, SMNVEV (reference sequence). This CDR3 is 13 amino acids long. J lost 3 bases, V lost 3 bases, and 2 bases had no gene match. The CDR3 nucleotides read TGTGCCAGCAGTTTCCAGGGGGTCTACGAGCAGTACTTC. This translates into CASSFQGVYEQYF.

The rearrangement uses TRBV18 and TRBJ1-1; no firm D call. Germline V gives CDR1 KGHSH, CDR2 LQKENI. The CDR3 has 13 residues. V was shortened by 1 base and J by 8 bases, with 11 bases between the two germline ends. This CDR3 is CASSPLSGEEAFF. The CDR3 DNA reads TGTGCCAGCTCACCACTCTCCGGGGAGGAAGCTTTCTTT.

The CDR3 DNA is TGTGCCAGCAGTTTAAGGCTAGCGGGTTATGAGCAGTTCTTC. Translation: CASSLRLAGYEQFF. The genes are TRBV27 and TRBJ2-1; TRBD2 matches at 8 bases. The CDR3 extends over 14 amino acids. The germline V gene encodes CDR1 MNHEY and CDR2 SMNVEV (reference sequence). J was trimmed by 8 bases and V by 2 bases; bases with no gene match: 5.

This chain links TRBV10-3 with TRBJ1-1; D ambiguous. The CDR3 length is 14 residues. Germline-derived CDR1 and CDR2 are ENHRY and SYGVKD. V gave up 3 bases and J gave up 0 bases, with 8 bases separating them. The CDR3 protein is CAISERLMNTEAFF. CDR3 DNA sequence: TGTGCCATCAGTGAAAGACTTATGAACACTGAAGCTTTCTTT.

This clone was observed once. This rearrangement joins TRBV9 to TRBJ2-1; 8 nucleotides line up with TRBD2. Trimming at V came to 0 bases and at J to 7 bases, leaving 9 bases not matched to a gene. From germline, CDR1 is SGDLS and CDR2 YYNGEE. The CDR3 has 16 residues. The CDR3 DNA reads as TGTGCCAGCAGCGTAGATTACGGGAGGGCCAGGAATGAGCAGTTCTTC. This translates into CASSVDYGRARNEQFF.

The chain employs TRBV6-1 and TRBJ2-5; 14 nucleotides match TRBD2. The V segment lost 6 bases and the J segment 5 bases; nucleotides outside the gene matches: 5. Germline V gene data show CDR1 as MNHNS and CDR2 as SASEGT. This CDR3 comprises 15 residues. CDR3 sequence: CASRGGLAGDETQYF. For the CDR3, the DNA is TGTGCCAGCAGGGGGGGACTAGCGGGAGACGAGACCCAGTACTTC.

This clone was found once. The V and J genes are TRBV21-1 and TRBJ2-7; the table's D call, TRBD1, has no DNA check behind it. TRBV21-1 is a pseudogene segment. The CDR3 covers 14 residues. The CDR3 nucleotides are TGTGCCAGCAAAGACAGGTACCACTCCTACGAGCAGTACTTC. This translates into CASKDRYHSYEQYF.